This is a list of T cell receptor beta chains from one sample in a study of T cell responses to AZD1222 COVID-19 vaccine. The table came from immunoSEQ multiplex PCR; TCRdb's copy has only in-frame clones and leaves some out. The sample lists around 120,000 clones, approximately 90% occurring once. This specimen consisted of peripheral blood, obtained on day 0 of AZD1222 vaccination. All receptors come from an adult in good health. CDR3s include the opening cysteine and the closing phenylalanine or tryptophan. Each record gives: V gene, D gene, clone size, J gene, CDR3 DNA, CDR3 protein. D genes are given only for firm matches. For some rows the clone size is stated as once, few or many, or as a class when expanded; others skip it.

>TRBV30|-|-|TRBJ1-5
TGTGCCTGGAGTTTCGCGTGGGGCAATCAGCCCCAGCATTTT
CAWSFAWGNQPQHF
>TRBV29-1|TRBD1|-|TRBJ2-3
TGCAGCGTTCGGACAGGGATCCTTTATAGCACAGATACGCAGTATTTT
CSVRTGILYSTDTQYF
>TRBV7-2|-|-|TRBJ2-7
TGTGCCAGCAGCTTAGGACCGAGCGAGCAGTACTTC
CASSLGPSEQYF
>TRBV3-1/TRBV3-2|TRBD2|-|TRBJ2-1
TGTGCCAGCAGCCAAGATAAGGGACTAGTCAATGAGCAGTTCTTC
CASSQDKGLVNEQFF
>TRBV19|-|-|TRBJ2-5
TGTGCCAGTAGTGGAGGGAGTCGAGAGACCCAGTACTTC
CASSGGSRETQYF
>TRBV19|-|-|TRBJ1-1
TGTGCCAGTAGTGCTACGTGGGGAGGCACTGAAGCTTTCTTT
CASSATWGGTEAFF
>TRBV19|-|-|TRBJ1-3
TGTGCCAGCCGGGACCGGGCCTCCTCTGGAAACACCATATATTTT
CASRDRASSGNTIYF
>TRBV6-5|TRBD2|-|TRBJ2-3
TGTGCCAGCAGAGGCAGCGGGAGGGGCACAGATACGCAGTATTTT
CASRGSGRGTDTQYF
>TRBV18|-|once|TRBJ1-1
TGTGCCAGCTCAACTTCCTGGGACACTGAAGCTTTCTTT
CASSTSWDTEAFF
>TRBV3-1/TRBV3-2|-|-|TRBJ2-7
TGTGCCAGCAGCCATTGGGACAAGAGCTCCTACGAGCAGTACTTC
CASSHWDKSSYEQYF
>TRBV5-1|TRBD1|-|TRBJ1-1
TGCGCCAGCAGCTCGGGACAGGGTCGGACTGAAGCTTTCTTT
CASSSGQGRTEAFF
>TRBV12-5|-|-|TRBJ2-3
TGTGCTAGTGGGCCGACAGAGACCAGCACAGATACGCAGTATTTT
CASGPTETSTDTQYF
>TRBV28|TRBD1|-|TRBJ1-1
TGTGCCAGCAGTACGAGGGCGACAGGGCCGGGGACTGAAGCTTTCTTT
CASSTRATGPGTEAFF
>TRBV9|-|-|TRBJ1-4
TGTGCCAGCAGCGTAACCGCGGGAGGTGAAAAACTGTTTTTT
CASSVTAGGEKLFF
>TRBV5-1|-|few|TRBJ1-2
TGCGCCAGCAGCTTAGACGGGACATTGGGCTACACCTTC
CASSLDGTLGYTF
>TRBV27|-|-|TRBJ1-5
TGTGCCAGCAGACACCGGGGTGGGGCAAGCAATCAGCCCCAGCATTTT
CASRHRGGASNQPQHF
>TRBV7-9|-|-|TRBJ2-4
TGTGCCAGCAGCTATGGGACTTCCATAGGACTTTCCAAAAACATTCAGTACTTC
CASSYGTSIGLSKNIQYF
>TRBV27|-|-|TRBJ2-7
TGTGCCAGCAGTCGTGCTGGCGAGCAGTACTTC
CASSRAGEQYF
>TRBV3-1/TRBV3-2|-|-|TRBJ1-1
TGTGCCAGCAGCCAAGATCCAGTGAACACTGAAGCTTTCTTT
CASSQDPVNTEAFF
>TRBV15|TRBD1|-|TRBJ1-5
TGTGCCACCAGCAGAGACGGGACAGGCGCCTTGCAGCAGCCCCAGCATTTT
CATSRDGTGALQQPQHF
>TRBV21-1|-|-|TRBJ1-3
TGTGCCAGCAGGTGGGGGGCGCCAAGGGGAAACACCATATATTTT
CASRWGAPRGNTIYF
>TRBV19|-|-|TRBJ2-2
TGTGCCAGTAGCCTTAGGCCGGGGGCCAACACCGGGGAGCTGTTTTTT
CASSLRPGANTGELFF
>TRBV29-1|-|-|TRBJ2-1
TGCAGCGGGGGTCCGGGTCGCTATGAGCAGTTCTTC
CSGGPGRYEQFF
>TRBV29-1|TRBD1|-|TRBJ2-7
TGCAGCGTTGAAGGGACAGGCGGCTACGAGCAGTACTTC
CSVEGTGGYEQYF
>TRBV3-1/TRBV3-2|TRBD2|-|TRBJ2-7
TGTGCCAGCAGCCGAGGGAGGGGCTACGAGCAGTACTTC
CASSRGRGYEQYF
>TRBV18|TRBD2|-|TRBJ2-7
TGTGCCAGCTCACCGGGGACGGTGACTAGCGGGAGATTAAAGTACTTC
CASSPGTVTSGRLKYF
>TRBV5-4|-|-|TRBJ1-2
TGTGCCAGCAGCTTGGCGGGGGTGACTAACTATGGCTACACCTTC
CASSLAGVTNYGYTF
>TRBV3-1/TRBV3-2|-|-|TRBJ1-5
TGTGCCAGCAGCCAGGGGTATAGCAATCAGCCCCAGCATTTT
CASSQGYSNQPQHF
>TRBV3-1/TRBV3-2|-|once|TRBJ2-6
TGTGCCAGCAGCCCCAGGGCAGGGGCCAACGTCCTGACTTTC
CASSPRAGANVLTF
>TRBV24-1|TRBD2|-|TRBJ2-3
TGTGCCACCAGTGACCCCAGCGGGATTGGGTTGGATACGCAGTATTTT
CATSDPSGIGLDTQYF
>TRBV3-1/TRBV3-2|-|once|TRBJ1-1
TGTGCCAGCAGCCAAGTCCAGAGCACTGAAGCTTTCTTT
CASSQVQSTEAFF
>TRBV9|-|few|TRBJ1-3
TGTGCCAGCAGCGTAGGAGCCAGTACCTCTGGAAACACCATATATTTT
CASSVGASTSGNTIYF
>TRBV5-1|-|-|TRBJ1-4
TGCGCCAGCAGCCACCCCGACGGTTCTGGGAATGAAAAACTGTTTTTT
CASSHPDGSGNEKLFF
>TRBV10-3|-|-|TRBJ1-4
TGTGCCATCAGTGAGCAGGGAGGGACTAATGAAAAACTGTTTTTT
CAISEQGGTNEKLFF
>TRBV2|TRBD1|-|TRBJ2-2
TGTGCCAGCGGGGACAGGGCGACCGGCGGGGAGCTGTTTTTT
CASGDRATGGELFF
>TRBV28|-|-|TRBJ1-5
TGTGCCAGCAGTACAAGGCTCGGCAATCAGCCCCAGCATTTT
CASSTRLGNQPQHF
>TRBV7-8|-|-|TRBJ1-4
TGTGCCAGCAGCCCCTGGACAGTAGCTAATGAAAAACTGTTTTTT
CASSPWTVANEKLFF
>TRBV5-1|TRBD2|-|TRBJ2-3
TGCGCCAGCAGCTTGGAGGGGAGGGGTTTCAGCACAGATACGCAGTATTTT
CASSLEGRGFSTDTQYF
>TRBV19|TRBD2|-|TRBJ2-1
TGTGCCAGTAGCGGACTAGCCGGAGGATCCTACAATGAGCAGTTCTTC
CASSGLAGGSYNEQFF
>TRBV6-2/TRBV6-3|TRBD2|-|TRBJ2-3
TGTGCCAGCAGTACTCGGACTAGCGGGACCGATACGCAGTATTTT
CASSTRTSGTDTQYF
>TRBV19|-|-|TRBJ1-6
TGTGCCAGTAGTGCGGGACTCCTCGGCAATTCACCCCTCCACTTT
CASSAGLLGNSPLHF
>TRBV11-1|TRBD1|-|TRBJ2-1
TGTGCCAGCAGCCATAACAGGGGGAATGAGCAGTTCTTC
CASSHNRGNEQFF